The clone carrying this T cell receptor (beta chain) has a handful of counts. Amplification of TCR beta CDR3 regions used RNA as the template. TCR CDR3 underwent first-round RT-PCR with the HTBI primer set. A single record per CDR3 protein comes from TCRdb applying MiXCR to the multiplex PCR reads. The sample lists 250,000 to 300,000 distinct CDR3 sequences; roughly 19% were seen once. This CDR3 spans 15 amino acids. The germline V and J ends were trimmed by 4 bases and 5 bases, with 15 bases remaining between them. Germline V gene data show CDR1 as SGHRS and CDR2 as YFSETQ. The sample originates from a study of T cells in Graves' hyperthyroidism and ophthalmopathy.

The sequenced sample consisted of blood. The chain uses TRBV5-1 and TRBJ2-2; tentative D call: TRBD2 (6 bases). The origin of this receptor is a man between 50 and 59 years old with Graves' ophthalmopathy. The CDR3 DNA is TGCGCCAGCAGCGCCGGGGGAGTTCGAACCGGGGAGCTGTTTTTT. As protein: CASSAGGVRTGELFF.